Presented here are 18 T cell receptor beta chains from one specimen sequenced in a study of blood T cell repertoires in COVID-19. Assay: immunoSEQ multiplex PCR; the TCRdb copy retains only in-frame clones and omits some. There are a few hundred thousand clones in the sample; about 79% occur only once, and approximately 10% lies in the top ten. Sequencing input: peripheral blood. The receptors were sampled from a man in his fifties or sixties with active or convalescent COVID-19.

This sequence joins TRBV9 and TRBJ2-2; 7 bases agree with TRBD2. Trimming at V came to 3 bases and at J to 2 bases, leaving 4 bases not matched to a gene. This CDR3 contains 15 residues. Germline-derived CDR1 and CDR2 are SGDLS and YYNGEE. In nucleotides, the CDR3 is TGTGCCAGCAGCGAAACGGGACTAAACACCGGGGAGCTGTTTTTT. It translates to CASSETGLNTGELFF.

This chain joins TRBV9 and TRBJ2-1; possible D gene TRBD2, 6 bases. Between the trimmed V and J ends, which lost 3 bases and 8 bases, there was a span of 12 bases. The length of the CDR3 is 13 residues. The germline V gene has CDR1 SGDLS and CDR2 YYNGEE. The CDR3 is CASSADYLDEQFF. For the CDR3, the DNA is TGTGCCAGCAGCGCGGACTACTTAGATGAGCAGTTCTTC.

The chain's CDR3 is CASSQRQGLNTEAFF. CDR3 nucleotide sequence: TGTGCCAGCAGCCAACGTCAGGGTCTGAACACTGAAGCTTTCTTT. The rearrangement links TRBV3-1 (or the pseudogene TRBV3-2) to TRBJ1-1, with TRBD1 as a possible D gene (5 bases). The CDR3 is 15 amino acids. Trimming removed 2 bases at V and 0 bases at J, with 10 bases between. Germline lookup yields CDR1 LGHDT and CDR2 YNNKEL (reference sequence).

The J gene is TRBJ2-1, the V gene TRBV24-1; 8 bases match TRBD1. With 6 bases clipped from V and 5 bases from J, the junction kept 2 bases outside the gene matches. The germline gives CDR1 KGHDR, CDR2 SFDVKD. CDR3 length equals 13 residues. CDR3 coding DNA: TGTGCCACCAGTTGGGACAGGAACAATGAGCAGTTCTTC. Residues: CATSWDRNNEQFF.

The V gene is TRBV9, the J gene TRBJ1-4; 8 bases match TRBD1. The V gene's germline CDR1 is SGDLS and CDR2 YYNGEE. The CDR3 runs to 15 residues. Trimming removed 1 base from V and 5 bases from J; junction bases left unmatched: 4. CDR3 amino acids: CASSVLTGENEKLFF. The CDR3 region has the DNA TGTGCCAGCAGCGTACTGACAGGGGAAAATGAAAAACTGTTTTTT.

This sequence joins TRBV5-4 and TRBJ1-2; 7 bases fit TRBD1. V lost 4 bases, J lost 3 bases, and 3 bases stayed unmatched. CDR1 and CDR2 from the germline V gene are SGHNT and YYREEE (reference sequence). The CDR3 loop spans 13 amino acids. The CDR3 is CASSMGQYYGYTF. The CDR3 DNA follows: TGTGCCAGCAGCATGGGACAGTACTATGGCTACACCTTC.

A few counts support this clone. The CDR3 DNA reads as TGTGCCACCAGCAGAGTAAGGAGACAGGGGCCGGCCGGGGAGCTGTTTTTT. It is translated as CATSRVRRQGPAGELFF. The chain is built from TRBV15 and TRBJ2-2; TRBD1 aligns across 8 bases. Germline V gives CDR1 LNHNV, CDR2 YYDKDF (reference sequence). The CDR3 covers 17 residues. V lost 1 base, J lost 6 bases, and 10 bases stayed unmatched.

The CDR3 loop reads CASSHSGGEETQYF. In nucleotides, the CDR3 is TGTGCCAGCAGCCATTCAGGGGGCGAAGAGACCCAGTACTTC. The chain has TRBV7-9 and TRBJ2-5; 8 positions match TRBD1. The V gene end was trimmed by 5 bases and the J gene end by 3 bases; junction bases not matched to a gene: 5. CDR3 size: 14 residues. CDR1 is SEHNR and CDR2 is FQNEAQ in the germline V gene (reference sequence).

This chain joins TRBV19 and TRBJ1-1, with 9 bases aligning to TRBD1. After removal of 4 bases from V and 7 bases from J, the junction contained 10 bases not matched to a gene. Germline V lookup: CDR1 LNHDA, CDR2 SQIVND (reference sequence). The CDR3 contains 15 residues. CDR3 sequence: CASSRDREDDGEAFF. CDR3 DNA: TGTGCCAGTAGTAGGGACAGGGAGGATGATGGTGAAGCTTTCTTT. Full variable domain (outside the CDR3, taken from reference TRBV19 and TRBJ1-1): DGGITQSPKYLFRKEGQNVTLSCEQNLNHDAMYWYRQDPGQGLRLIYYSQIVNDFQKGDIAEGYSVSREKKESFPLTVTSAQKNPTAFYLCASSRDREDDGEAFFGQGTRLTVV.

This chain uses TRBV20-1 with TRBJ1-2; no definite D call. V was trimmed by 3 bases and J by 12 bases, leaving 14 bases between them. Per the germline V gene, CDR1 is DFQATT and CDR2 is SNEGSKA (reference sequence). The length of the CDR3 is 11 residues. CDR3 coding DNA: TGCAGTGCTAGGAGGCTCGGGAATAACACCTTC. It specifies CSARRLGNNTF.

This clone was observed a single time. The V and J genes are TRBV19 and TRBJ2-7, with a weak D call TRBD2 (5 bases). CDR1 LNHDA and CDR2 SQIVND come from the germline V gene (reference sequence). The V end lost 5 bases, the J end lost 5 bases, and 19 bases lay between the germline ends. CDR3 length: 15 amino acids. This chain's CDR3 is CASSFSPVTRDEQYF. The CDR3 nucleotides are TGTGCCAGTAGTTTTAGTCCGGTTACTAGAGACGAGCAGTACTTC.

The CDR3 DNA reads as TGCGCCAGCAGCTTGGTCGACAGAGATCAGCCCCAGCATTTT. Translating gives CASSLVDRDQPQHF. This chain joins TRBV5-1 and TRBJ1-5; a weak D match, TRBD1 (5 bases). CDR3 length: 14 amino acids. Germline CDR1 and CDR2: SGHRS and YFSETQ. Trimming left V 0 bases short and J 5 bases short, with 9 bases between.

This rearrangement joins TRBV27 to TRBJ1-1; TRBD1 agrees at 9 bases. Germline CDR1 and CDR2: MNHEY and SMNVEV (reference sequence). This CDR3 is built from 15 residues. V gave up 3 bases and J gave up 5 bases; unmatched junction bases: 7. The CDR3 is CASSFITGGRTEAFF. Here the CDR3 DNA reads TGTGCCAGCAGTTTTATCACAGGGGGCCGGACTGAAGCTTTCTTT.

A few counts support this clone. The V gene is TRBV29-1, the J gene TRBJ2-7; maybe TRBD1 (5 bases). Deletions cut 5 bases from V and 1 base from J, with 18 bases between. Germline assignment: CDR1 SQVTM and CDR2 ANQGSEA. This CDR3 spans 15 amino acids. CDR3 amino acids: CSVQSQGRRSYEQYV. The CDR3 DNA sequence: TGCAGCGTTCAGTCCCAGGGAAGGAGATCCTACGAGCAGTACGTC.

V is TRBV4-3 and J is TRBJ2-3; 8 bases fit TRBD1. V was clipped by 1 base and J by 4 bases; unmatched bases: 7. The V gene's germline CDR1 is LGHNA and CDR2 YSLEER. The CDR3 covers 16 residues. The chain's CDR3 is CASSQAGTGTADTQYF. The CDR3 region has the DNA TGCGCCAGCAGCCAAGCCGGGACAGGAACCGCAGATACGCAGTATTTT.

This clone was detected a few times. The genes are TRBV5-4 and TRBJ2-3; TRBD2 aligns across 14 bases. The V gene's germline CDR1 is SGHNT and CDR2 YYREEE (reference sequence). This CDR3 is 17 amino acids long. After removal of 4 bases from V and 6 bases from J, the junction contained 10 bases not matched to a gene. The chain's CDR3 is CASSIGLAGGGLDTQYF. In DNA form, the CDR3 reads TGTGCCAGCAGCATAGGACTAGCGGGAGGTGGTTTGGATACGCAGTATTTT.

CDR3 residues: CASRLMNTGELFF. As DNA, the CDR3 is TGCGCCAGCAGACTGATGAACACCGGGGAGCTGTTTTTT. V gene TRBV5-1 combines with J gene TRBJ2-2, with D unclear. V gave up 5 bases and J gave up 1 base, with 6 bases separating them. This CDR3 contains 13 residues. The germline V gene has CDR1 SGHRS and CDR2 YFSETQ.

The chain joins TRBV6-2 or TRBV6-3 to TRBJ2-1, with D perhaps TRBD2 (7 bases). The V gene's germline CDR1 is MNHEY and CDR2 SVGEGT. The V gene lost 4 bases and the J gene lost 9 bases, with 13 bases spanning the gap. The CDR3 runs to 13 residues. CDR3 region: CASSLGGPSEQFF. DNA of the CDR3: TGTGCCAGCAGTTTGGGGGGGCCCAGTGAGCAGTTCTTC.